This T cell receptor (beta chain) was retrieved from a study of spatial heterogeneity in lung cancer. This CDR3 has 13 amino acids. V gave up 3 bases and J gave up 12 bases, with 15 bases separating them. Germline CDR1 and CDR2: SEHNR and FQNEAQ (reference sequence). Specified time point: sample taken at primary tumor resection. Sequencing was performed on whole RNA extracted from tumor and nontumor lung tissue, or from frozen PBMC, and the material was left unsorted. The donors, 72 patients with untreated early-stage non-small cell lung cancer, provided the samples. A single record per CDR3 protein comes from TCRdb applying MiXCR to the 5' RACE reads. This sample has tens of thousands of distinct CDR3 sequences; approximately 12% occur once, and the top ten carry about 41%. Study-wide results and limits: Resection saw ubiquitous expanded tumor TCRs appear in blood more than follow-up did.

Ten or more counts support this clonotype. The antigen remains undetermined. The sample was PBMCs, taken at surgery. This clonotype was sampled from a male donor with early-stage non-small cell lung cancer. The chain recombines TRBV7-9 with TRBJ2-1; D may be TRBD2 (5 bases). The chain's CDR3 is CASSFPGLRWQFF. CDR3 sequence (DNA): TGTGCCAGCAGCTTTCCCGGACTGCGGTGGCAGTTCTTC.